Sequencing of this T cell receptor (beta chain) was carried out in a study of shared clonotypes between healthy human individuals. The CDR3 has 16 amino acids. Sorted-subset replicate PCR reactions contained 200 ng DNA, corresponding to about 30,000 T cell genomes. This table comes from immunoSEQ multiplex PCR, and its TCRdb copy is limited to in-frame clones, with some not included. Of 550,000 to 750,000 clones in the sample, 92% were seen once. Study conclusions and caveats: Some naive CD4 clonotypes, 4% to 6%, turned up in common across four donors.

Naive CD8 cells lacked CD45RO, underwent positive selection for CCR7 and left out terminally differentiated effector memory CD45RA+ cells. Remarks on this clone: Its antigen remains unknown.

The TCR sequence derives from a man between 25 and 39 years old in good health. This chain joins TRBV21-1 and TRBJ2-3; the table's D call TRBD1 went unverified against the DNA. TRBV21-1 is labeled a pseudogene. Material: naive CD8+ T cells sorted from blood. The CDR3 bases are TGTGCCAGCAGCAAAGAACCGGGCAGGGGCACAGATACGCAGTATTTT. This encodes CASSKEPGRGTDTQYF.